Described below is a single T cell receptor (beta chain) sequence and its context. The CDR3 is made up of 16 amino acids. V lost 2 bases and J 2 bases, leaving 15 bases between the germline ends. Germline V gene sequence: CDR1 MNHEY, CDR2 SVGAGI. These data originate in a study of cytomegalovirus exposure and HLA in healthy donors. Primers for the PCR totalled 60 Vbeta and 13 Jbeta. Sequenced by immunoSEQ multiplex PCR; TCRdb stores in-frame clones only, minus some. The sample includes approximately 80,000 clones, less than 80% seen only once; the top ten take 20% to 25%. Sequencing was done on a sample of PBMCs. This clonotype was obtained from a man under 40 in good health and CMV-seropositive. The chain carries TRBV6-5 and TRBJ1-1; a possible D gene is TRBD1 (6 bases). The CDR3 coding sequence is TGTGCCAGCAGTTACCCACCGGGACACGCAAACACTGAAGCTTTCTTT. It translates to CASSYPPGHANTEAFF.